Below are 16 T cell receptor beta chains sequenced from a single sample in a study of early T cells in non-severe SARS-CoV-2 infection. TCRdb ran MiXCR on the 5' RACE reads and lists one entry per CDR3 protein. The sample consists of 98,000 or so distinct CDR3 sequences, about 10% of them appearing once. The sequenced sample consisted of whole blood. These receptor sequences come from an adult who was a healthcare worker with PCR-confirmed SARS-CoV-2 infection or an uninfected control (not recorded which).

At least ten counts were recorded for this clonotype. The V and J genes are TRBV20-1 and TRBJ2-7, with 15 bases that match TRBD2. CDR1 is DFQATT and CDR2 is SNEGSKA in the germline V gene (reference sequence). Losses at the gene ends were 6 bases for V and 6 bases for J; bases not matched to a gene: 3. This CDR3 comprises 13 residues. The CDR3 here is CSAGTSGGREQYF. The DNA for the CDR3 is TGCAGTGCCGGGACTAGCGGGGGGCGCGAGCAGTACTTC.

V usage is TRBV29-1 and J usage is TRBJ2-3, with 7 bases aligning to TRBD1. Trimming at V came to 3 bases and at J to 11 bases, leaving 8 bases not matched to a gene. The germline V gene has CDR1 SQVTM and CDR2 ANQGSEA. This CDR3 is 12 amino acids long. The CDR3: CSVDPRQGGQYF. The CDR3 DNA reads as TGCAGCGTTGACCCTCGACAGGGTGGGCAGTATTTT.

This clonotype has at least ten counts. The chain recombines TRBV20-1 with TRBJ2-7, with D perhaps TRBD1 or TRBD2 (5 bases each). Germline CDR1 and CDR2: DFQATT and SNEGSKA (reference sequence). Between the trimmed V and J ends, which lost 5 bases and 3 bases, there was a span of 11 bases. The CDR3 runs to 12 residues. The chain's CDR3 is CSAPRGDYEQYF. DNA for the CDR3: TGCAGTGCTCCTAGGGGAGACTACGAGCAGTACTTC.

This clonotype was counted only a few times. The genes are TRBV27 and TRBJ1-2; D is perhaps TRBD1 (5 bases). V lost 3 bases to trimming and J lost 6 bases, with 11 bases between them. Germline V CDR1 and CDR2: MNHEY, SMNVEV (reference sequence). The CDR3 runs 13 residues. CDR3 sequence: CASSFRQGHGYTF. The CDR3 region has the DNA TGTGCCAGCAGTTTCCGGCAGGGCCATGGCTACACCTTC.

The gene calls are TRBV9 and TRBJ1-2, with TRBD1 matching over 10 bases. V lost 3 bases, J lost 4 bases, and 6 bases stayed unmatched. Germline V CDR1 and CDR2: SGDLS, YYNGEE. The CDR3 spans 15 residues. CDR3 residues: CASSGGQGLGYGYTF. The CDR3 DNA reads TGTGCCAGCAGCGGGGGACAGGGGCTCGGCTATGGCTACACCTTC.

This clonotype was counted many times. The V call is TRBV11-2, the J call TRBJ2-1; possible D gene TRBD2, 7 bases. The V and J ends lost 5 bases and 1 base respectively, with 12 bases between them. Germline values: CDR1 SGHAT, CDR2 FQNNGV. This CDR3 spans 15 amino acids. The CDR3 loop reads CASSRRGASYNEQFF. As DNA, the CDR3 is TGTGCCAGCAGCCGACGGGGGGCGTCCTACAATGAGCAGTTCTTC.

This chain connects TRBV5-1 to TRBJ2-1, with 7 nucleotides matching TRBD2. Germline V CDR1 and CDR2: SGHRS, YFSETQ. With V trimmed by 4 bases and J by 0 bases, 7 bases remained unmatched. This CDR3 region has 16 residues. The CDR3 DNA follows: TGCGCCAGCAGCCGGGGGGACCCGAGCTCCTACAATGAGCAGTTCTTC. This encodes CASSRGDPSSYNEQFF.

The V call is TRBV20-1, the J call TRBJ2-7, with 8 nucleotides matching TRBD2. The CDR3 is made up of 15 amino acids. Germline assignment: CDR1 DFQATT and CDR2 SNEGSKA (reference sequence). J lost 2 bases, V lost 5 bases, and 11 bases had no gene match. CDR3 nucleotide sequence: TGCAGTGCTTCCGGACTAGCCCCTCAGACCTACGAGCAGTACTTC. This sequence encodes CSASGLAPQTYEQYF.

This clonotype appeared a few times. The chain carries TRBV7-9 and TRBJ2-3; 7 nucleotides match TRBD2. This CDR3 contains 15 residues. Per the germline V gene, CDR1 is SEHNR and CDR2 is FQNEAQ (reference sequence). V gave up 6 bases and J gave up 0 bases; unmatched junction bases: 6. This chain's CDR3 is CASRRTSASTDTQYF. CDR3 DNA: TGTGCCAGCAGGAGAACTAGCGCTAGCACAGATACGCAGTATTTT.

The chain uses TRBV19 and TRBJ2-3, with D uncertain. This CDR3 spans 14 amino acids. CDR1 is LNHDA and CDR2 is SQIVND in the germline V gene (reference sequence). V shed 4 bases and J shed 0 bases, with 8 bases lying between them. The CDR3 DNA reads TGTGCCAGTAGTAAGATGGCTAGCACAGATACGCAGTATTTT. It specifies CASSKMASTDTQYF.

This clonotype was picked up a small number of times. The chain combines TRBV5-1 with TRBJ2-5; tentatively, D is TRBD2 (6 bases). V was cut by 3 bases and J by 4 bases, with 13 bases left in between. This CDR3 has 14 residues. Germline V gene data show CDR1 as SGHRS and CDR2 as YFSETQ. This CDR3 is CASSSDTSRETQYF. The DNA for the CDR3 is TGCGCCAGCAGCTCCGACACTAGCCGAGAGACCCAGTACTTC.

This clonotype was counted at least ten times. This chain connects TRBV20-1 to TRBJ2-7, with 7 bases aligning to TRBD1. Germline loops: CDR1 DFQATT, CDR2 SNEGSKA (reference sequence). Unmatched junction bases numbered 12, after V lost 6 bases and J lost 7 bases. The CDR3 covers 13 residues. The CDR3 coding sequence is TGCAGTGCCCGGGGACAGACCTGGAGGGAGCAGTACTTC. It encodes CSARGQTWREQYF.

In this sample, this clonotype turned up a few times. V gene TRBV5-1 combines with J gene TRBJ1-2, with TRBD1 as a possible D gene (5 bases). CDR3 length equals 14 residues. V lost 2 bases to trimming and J lost 2 bases, with 10 bases between them. CDR1 and CDR2 (germline): SGHRS, YFSETQ. CDR3 loop: CASSFDAGNYGYTF. In DNA, the CDR3 is TGCGCCAGCAGCTTCGATGCAGGGAACTATGGCTACACCTTC.

The chain is built from TRBV20-1 and TRBJ2-3, with 10 bases that match TRBD2. V lost 5 bases to trimming and J lost 5 bases; unmatched junction nucleotides: 10. Germline CDR1 and CDR2: DFQATT and SNEGSKA (reference sequence). The CDR3 sequence is 15 residues long. The CDR3 sequence: CSAGASGSRRDTQYF. The CDR3, as DNA: TGCAGTGCTGGGGCTAGCGGGAGCCGACGAGATACGCAGTATTTT.

This clonotype turned up a few times. The chain joins TRBV28 to TRBJ2-5; no firm D call. The CDR3 covers 11 residues. Trimming left V 5 bases short and J 6 bases short, with 7 bases between. In germline, CDR1 is MDHEN, CDR2 SYDVKM. The CDR3 bases are TGTGCCAGCAGTGTCAGCCAGACCCAGTACTTC. Translation gives CASSVSQTQYF.

This clonotype was found many times. The J gene is TRBJ1-1, the V gene TRBV24-1; D remains unclear. From germline, CDR1 is KGHDR and CDR2 SFDVKD. The CDR3 contains 13 residues. V was pared by 3 bases and J by 1 base, with 5 bases between. CDR3: CATSDLENTEAFF. For the CDR3, the DNA is TGTGCCACCAGTGATCTTGAGAACACTGAAGCTTTCTTT.